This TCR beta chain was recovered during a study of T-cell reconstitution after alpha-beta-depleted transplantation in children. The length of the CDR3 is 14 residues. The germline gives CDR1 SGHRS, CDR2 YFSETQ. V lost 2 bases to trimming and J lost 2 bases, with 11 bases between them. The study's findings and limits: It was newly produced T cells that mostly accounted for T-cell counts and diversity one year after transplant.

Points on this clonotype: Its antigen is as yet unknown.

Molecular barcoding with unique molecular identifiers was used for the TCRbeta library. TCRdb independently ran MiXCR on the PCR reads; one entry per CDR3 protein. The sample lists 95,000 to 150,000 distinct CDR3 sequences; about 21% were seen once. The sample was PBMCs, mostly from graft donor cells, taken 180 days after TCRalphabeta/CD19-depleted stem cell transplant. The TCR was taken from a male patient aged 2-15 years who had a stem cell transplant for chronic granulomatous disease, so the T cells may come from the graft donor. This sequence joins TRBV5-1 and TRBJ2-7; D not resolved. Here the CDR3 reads CASSFLDTTYEQYF. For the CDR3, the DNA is TGCGCCAGCAGCTTCTTAGACACGACCTACGAGCAGTACTTC.